This passage covers 25 T cell receptor beta chains from one sample sequenced in a study of OX40 agonist ivuxolimab in advanced cancers. Measured with immunoSEQ multiplex PCR; TCRdb has only the in-frame clones, and not every one. Of 55,000 to 65,000 clones in the sample, about 85% were seen once. The input for sequencing was CD4+ or CD8+ T cells sorted from blood, taken in a trial of the OX40 agonist ivuxolimab. The receptors were sampled from an adult with an advanced solid tumor such as melanoma, head and neck, liver or kidney cancer.

V and J are TRBV15 and TRBJ1-2; 8 bases align to TRBD1. The CDR3 is 15 residues long. CDR1 and CDR2 from the germline V gene are LNHNV and YYDKDF (reference sequence). With V trimmed by 5 bases and J by 8 bases, 13 bases remained unmatched. CDR3 loop: CATSSRRDRPEGYTF. CDR3 nucleotides: TGTGCCACCAGCTCTAGAAGGGACAGGCCGGAAGGCTACACCTTC.

This chain connects TRBV10-1 to TRBJ2-7, with a tentative D call TRBD2 (7 bases). The CDR3 is made up of 18 amino acids. Germline V lookup: CDR1 WNHNN, CDR2 SYGVQD (reference sequence). Trimming stripped 2 bases from V and 3 bases from J, with 23 bases between. In DNA form, the CDR3 reads TGCGCCAGCAGTGAGCCTCCCCCCGGGCGGGGGCGGGGCTACGAGCAGTACTTC. Its protein is CASSEPPPGRGRGYEQYF.

The V gene is TRBV5-5, the J gene TRBJ1-2, with TRBD1 matching over 7 bases. V shed 0 bases and J 7 bases; nucleotides not matched to a gene: 6. CDR1 and CDR2 from the germline V gene are SGHKS and YYEKEE (reference sequence). The CDR3 is 14 residues long. This chain's CDR3 is CASSLEQGRIGYTF. In DNA, the CDR3 is TGTGCCAGCAGCTTGGAACAGGGGAGAATTGGCTACACCTTC.

The chain is built from TRBV27 and TRBJ2-7; 7 nucleotides agree with TRBD1. From germline, CDR1 is MNHEY and CDR2 SMNVEV (reference sequence). The trim removed 6 bases at V and 2 bases at J, leaving 7 bases unmatched. This CDR3 has 14 residues. CDR3 sequence (DNA): TGTGCCAGCAGCCAACAGGGGAGAGCCTACGAGCAGTACTTC. Translating gives CASSQQGRAYEQYF.

The gene calls are TRBV29-1 and TRBJ1-2, with 9 positions matching TRBD1. The junction had 9 bases not matched to a gene; V was cut back by 7 bases and J by 6 bases. Per the germline V gene, CDR1 is SQVTM and CDR2 is ANQGSEA. CDR3 length: 13 residues. The CDR3 bases are TGCAGCGCCCCGGGACAGGGTGTCCATGGCTACACCTTC. Translated: CSAPGQGVHGYTF. The full variable domain, in which reference TRBV29-1 and TRBJ1-2 provide the parts outside the CDR3, is SAVISQKPSRDICQRGTSLTIQCQVDSQVTMMFWYRQQPGQSLTLIATANQGSEATYESGFVIDKFPISRPNLTFSTLTVSNMSPEDSSIYLCSAPGQGVHGYTFGSGTRLTVV.

This rearrangement joins TRBV30 to TRBJ2-7; 10 bases align to TRBD1. V shed 5 bases, J shed 5 bases, and the junction held 9 bases outside the gene matches. Germline V gene sequence: CDR1 GTSNPN, CDR2 SVGIG (reference sequence). The CDR3 length is 14 residues. The CDR3 nucleotides read TGTGCCTGGGTTGACAGGGGGCGAGTAAACGAGCAGTACTTC. The encoded protein is CAWVDRGRVNEQYF.

This chain links TRBV28 with TRBJ1-2; D call uncertain. CDR1 and CDR2 (germline): MDHEN, SYDVKM. The germline V and J ends were trimmed by 7 bases and 0 bases, with 9 bases remaining between them. The CDR3 covers 13 residues. CDR3 nucleotide sequence: TGTGCCAGCACCCTTGCCTCTAACTATGGCTACACCTTC. Translating it yields CASTLASNYGYTF.

CDR3 sequence: CASSYRDRPPYEQYF. Here the CDR3 DNA reads TGTGCCAGCAGCTACCGGGACAGGCCTCCGTACGAGCAGTACTTC. V and J are TRBV27 and TRBJ2-7; 8 nucleotides agree with TRBD1. Germline values: CDR1 MNHEY, CDR2 SMNVEV (reference sequence). With V trimmed by 6 bases and J by 4 bases, 11 bases remained unmatched. This CDR3 comprises 15 residues.

The J gene is TRBJ2-5, the V gene TRBV14; a possible D gene is TRBD1 (6 bases). The germline V gene has CDR1 SGHDN and CDR2 FVKESK. The V end was cut by 1 base, the J end by 5 bases, with 11 bases between. This CDR3 is 14 amino acids long. The CDR3, as DNA: TGTGCCAGCAGCCAAGTAGGGGGTGAGGAGACCCAGTACTTC. Amino acid sequence: CASSQVGGEETQYF.

This chain uses TRBV27 with TRBJ2-7; 8 bases match TRBD1. V lost 5 bases to trimming and J lost 3 bases; unmatched junction nucleotides: 12. The CDR3 covers 16 residues. The germline V gene has CDR1 MNHEY and CDR2 SMNVEV (reference sequence). The CDR3 sequence is CASSLRTGPPFYEQYF. DNA for the CDR3: TGTGCCAGCAGTCTTAGGACAGGGCCTCCCTTCTACGAGCAGTACTTC.

This chain uses TRBV23-1 with TRBJ2-1; 12 bases line up with TRBD2. TRBV23-1 is given ORF status, its function remaining uncertain. With 3 bases clipped from V and 4 bases from J, the junction kept 7 bases outside the gene matches. This CDR3 is 17 amino acids long. CDR3 residues: CASSHRTSGAVYNEQFF. CDR3 DNA: TGCGCCAGCAGTCATCGGACTAGCGGGGCCGTGTACAATGAGCAGTTCTTC.

The chain is built from TRBV19 and TRBJ2-3; no definite D call. Deletions cut 0 bases from V and 0 bases from J, with 10 bases between. The CDR3 runs 16 residues. Per the germline V gene, CDR1 is LNHDA and CDR2 is SQIVND (reference sequence). The CDR3 bases are TGTGCCAGTAGTATAGAGGCCCGCCCGAGCACAGATACGCAGTATTTT. Translating it yields CASSIEARPSTDTQYF.

V usage is TRBV19 and J usage is TRBJ1-1; possibly TRBD1 for D (5 bases). CDR1 is LNHDA, CDR2 SQIVND, per germline (reference sequence). V lost 2 bases to trimming and J lost 4 bases, with 11 bases between them. The CDR3 length is 14 residues. CDR3 sequence: CASSISPGGTEAFF. CDR3 bases: TGTGCCAGTAGTATAAGTCCCGGGGGCACTGAAGCTTTCTTT.

The chain has TRBV6-1 and TRBJ2-7; D might be TRBD1 or TRBD2, each matching 5 bases. The CDR3 totals 12 residues. Deletions cut 1 base from V and 9 bases from J, with 10 bases between. CDR1 and CDR2 (germline): MNHNS, SASEGT. CDR3 residues: CASSEGWGRQYF. The CDR3 nucleotides read TGTGCCAGCAGTGAAGGGTGGGGGAGGCAGTACTTC.

This clone was seen more than once but under ten times. The chain links TRBV9 to TRBJ1-2; TRBD1 aligns across 9 bases. The CDR3 runs 14 residues. Germline CDR1 and CDR2: SGDLS and YYNGEE. V lost 3 bases and J lost 8; bases outside the gene matches: 8. CDR3 DNA sequence: TGTGCCAGCAGCGCCGGGACAGGGACCGGGGGCTACACCTTC. Protein product: CASSAGTGTGGYTF.

This sequence joins TRBV5-4 and TRBJ2-1; tentative D call: TRBD2 (6 bases). The CDR3 length is 14 residues. The germline V gene encodes CDR1 SGHNT and CDR2 YYREEE (reference sequence). The V gene lost 4 bases and the J gene lost 3 bases, with 11 bases spanning the gap. In nucleotides, the CDR3 is TGTGCCAGCAGCACCGGGACTCACTACAATGAGCAGTTCTTC. As protein: CASSTGTHYNEQFF.

The genes are TRBV28 and TRBJ1-1, with TRBD1 matching over 11 bases. Unmatched junction bases numbered 6, after V lost 5 bases and J lost 7 bases. This CDR3 is 14 amino acids long. The germline V gene has CDR1 MDHEN and CDR2 SYDVKM. CDR3 nucleotides: TGTGCCAGCAGTCAGACCGGGACAGGGGGTGAAGCTTTCTTT. The encoded protein is CASSQTGTGGEAFF.

The chain combines TRBV6-6 with TRBJ1-1; 8 nucleotides align to TRBD1. CDR1 is MNHNY and CDR2 is SVGAGI in the germline V gene (reference sequence). V lost 5 bases, J lost 4 bases, and 6 bases stayed unmatched. The CDR3 extends over 14 amino acids. CDR3 DNA sequence: TGTGCCAGCAGTCCCTTCACAGGGGGCACTGAAGCTTTCTTT. Its protein is CASSPFTGGTEAFF.

V and J are TRBV28 and TRBJ2-1; 9 positions match TRBD1. V was clipped by 3 bases and J by 3 bases; unmatched bases: 3. The germline V gene has CDR1 MDHEN and CDR2 SYDVKM. CDR3 length equals 15 residues. CDR3 amino acids: CASSLGQGNYNEQFF. CDR3 bases: TGTGCCAGCAGTTTGGGACAGGGCAACTACAATGAGCAGTTCTTC.

The CDR3 protein is CSVAGYGTEAFF. The DNA for the CDR3 is TGCAGCGTAGCGGGCTACGGGACTGAAGCTTTCTTT. The chain combines TRBV29-1 with TRBJ1-1; no clear D gene. The CDR3 is made up of 12 amino acids. With 6 bases removed from V and 5 bases from J, the gap between germline ends came to 13 bases. From germline, CDR1 is SQVTM and CDR2 ANQGSEA. The full variable domain, rest sourced from reference TRBV29-1 and TRBJ1-1, is SAVISQKPSRDICQRGTSLTIQCQVDSQVTMMFWYRQQPGQSLTLIATANQGSEATYESGFVIDKFPISRPNLTFSTLTVSNMSPEDSSIYLCSVAGYGTEAFFGQGTRLTVV.

This clone was seen only a few times. This sequence joins TRBV6-5 and TRBJ1-1; 9 bases agree with TRBD1. Germline assignment: CDR1 MNHEY and CDR2 SVGAGI. The CDR3 loop spans 12 amino acids. The trim removed 6 bases at V and 6 bases at J, leaving 2 bases unmatched. CDR3 loop: CASSTGGPEAFF. DNA for the CDR3: TGTGCCAGCAGCACAGGGGGCCCTGAAGCTTTCTTT.

As DNA, the CDR3 is TGTGCCAGCTGCCTTGGGGGGGGCTGGGGCAATCAGCCCCAGCATTTT. Translation: CASCLGGGWGNQPQHF. This chain connects TRBV28 to TRBJ1-5, with D maybe TRBD1 (6 bases). CDR3 length equals 16 residues. Trimming stripped 8 bases from V and 2 bases from J, with 19 bases between. Germline assignment: CDR1 MDHEN and CDR2 SYDVKM.

The chain carries TRBV19 and TRBJ2-1; maybe TRBD2 (5 bases). The CDR3 runs 16 residues. Trimming removed 4 bases at V and 0 bases at J, with 13 bases between. The V gene's germline CDR1 is LNHDA and CDR2 SQIVND (reference sequence). The CDR3 sequence: CASSTLRESSYNEQFF. CDR3 DNA sequence: TGTGCCAGTAGTACCCTAAGGGAGAGCTCCTACAATGAGCAGTTCTTC.

The chain uses TRBV29-1 and TRBJ2-5; TRBD2 aligns across 8 bases. Germline assignment: CDR1 SQVTM and CDR2 ANQGSEA. This CDR3 spans 12 amino acids. Unmatched junction bases numbered 6, after V lost 8 bases and J lost 4 bases. The CDR3: CSSGGGRETQYF. In DNA form, the CDR3 reads TGCAGCAGCGGGGGAGGGCGAGAGACCCAGTACTTC.

DNA of the CDR3: TGTGCCAGTAGTATTGCAGGGTATTCGGAGGATTCACCCCTCCACTTT. This sequence encodes CASSIAGYSEDSPLHF. The chain links TRBV19 to TRBJ1-6; D is possibly TRBD1 (5 bases). Germline values: CDR1 LNHDA, CDR2 SQIVND (reference sequence). This CDR3 spans 16 amino acids. Trimming took off 3 bases at V and 8 bases at J, with 17 bases between the two ends. Full variable domain (outside the CDR3, taken from reference TRBV19 and TRBJ1-6): DGGITQSPKYLFRKEGQNVTLSCEQNLNHDAMYWYRQDPGQGLRLIYYSQIVNDFQKGDIAEGYSVSREKKESFPLTVTSAQKNPTAFYLCASSIAGYSEDSPLHFGNGTRLTVT.